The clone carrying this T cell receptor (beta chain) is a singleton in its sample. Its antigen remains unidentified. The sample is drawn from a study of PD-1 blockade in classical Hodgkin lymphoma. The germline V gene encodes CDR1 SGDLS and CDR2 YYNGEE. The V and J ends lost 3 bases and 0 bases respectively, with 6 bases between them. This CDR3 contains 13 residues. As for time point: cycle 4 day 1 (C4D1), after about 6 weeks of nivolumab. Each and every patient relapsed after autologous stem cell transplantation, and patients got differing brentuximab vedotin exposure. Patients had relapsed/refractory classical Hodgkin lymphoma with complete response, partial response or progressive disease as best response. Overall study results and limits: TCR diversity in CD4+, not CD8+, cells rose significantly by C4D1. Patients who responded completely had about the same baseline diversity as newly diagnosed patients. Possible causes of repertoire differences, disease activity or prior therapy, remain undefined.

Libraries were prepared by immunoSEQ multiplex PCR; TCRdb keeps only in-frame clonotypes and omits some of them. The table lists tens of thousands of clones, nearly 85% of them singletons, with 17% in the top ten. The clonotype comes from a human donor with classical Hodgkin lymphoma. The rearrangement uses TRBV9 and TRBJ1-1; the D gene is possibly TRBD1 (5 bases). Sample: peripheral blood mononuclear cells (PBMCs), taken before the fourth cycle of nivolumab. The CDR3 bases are TGTGCCAGCAGCGAGGGGATGAACACTGAAGCTTTCTTT. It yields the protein CASSEGMNTEAFF. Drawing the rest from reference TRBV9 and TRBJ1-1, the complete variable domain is DSGVTQTPKHLITATGQRVTLRCSPRSGDLSVYWYQQSLDQGLQFLIQYYNGEERAKGNILERFSAQQFPDLHSELNLSSLELGDSALYFCASSEGMNTEAFFGQGTRLTVV.